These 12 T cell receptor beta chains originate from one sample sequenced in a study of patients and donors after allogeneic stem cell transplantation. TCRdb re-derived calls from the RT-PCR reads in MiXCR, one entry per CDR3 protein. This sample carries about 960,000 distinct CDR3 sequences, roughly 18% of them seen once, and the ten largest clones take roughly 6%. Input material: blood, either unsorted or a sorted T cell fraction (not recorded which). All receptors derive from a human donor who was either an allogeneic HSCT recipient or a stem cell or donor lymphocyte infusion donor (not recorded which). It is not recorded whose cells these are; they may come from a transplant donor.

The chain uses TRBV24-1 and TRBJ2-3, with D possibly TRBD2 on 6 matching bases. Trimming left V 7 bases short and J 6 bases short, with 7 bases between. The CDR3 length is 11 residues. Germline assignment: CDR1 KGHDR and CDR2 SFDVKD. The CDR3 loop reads CATREGDTQYF. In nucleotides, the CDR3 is TGTGCCACCAGGGAGGGTGATACGCAGTATTTT.

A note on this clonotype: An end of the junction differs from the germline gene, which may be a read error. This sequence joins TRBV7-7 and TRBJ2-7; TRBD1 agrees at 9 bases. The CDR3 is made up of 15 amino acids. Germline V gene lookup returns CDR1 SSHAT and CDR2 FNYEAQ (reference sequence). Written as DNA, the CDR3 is TGTGCTAGCAGCCCCGCACAGGGGGCTGCCGGCGAGCAGTACTTC. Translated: CASSPAQGAAGEQYF.

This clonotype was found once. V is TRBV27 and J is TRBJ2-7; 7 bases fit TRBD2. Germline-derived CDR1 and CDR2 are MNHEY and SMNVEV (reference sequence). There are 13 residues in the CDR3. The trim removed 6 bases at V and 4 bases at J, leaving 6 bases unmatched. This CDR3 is CASRGSGAYEQYF. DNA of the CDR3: TGTGCCAGCAGGGGAAGCGGGGCTTACGAGCAGTACTTC.

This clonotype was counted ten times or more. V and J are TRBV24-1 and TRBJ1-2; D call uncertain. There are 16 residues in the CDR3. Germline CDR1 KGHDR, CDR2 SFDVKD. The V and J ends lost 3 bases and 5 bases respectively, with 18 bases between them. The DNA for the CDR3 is TGTGCCACCAGTGATCCTCGGACGGACGCCGGGTATGGCTACACCTTC. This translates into CATSDPRTDAGYGYTF.

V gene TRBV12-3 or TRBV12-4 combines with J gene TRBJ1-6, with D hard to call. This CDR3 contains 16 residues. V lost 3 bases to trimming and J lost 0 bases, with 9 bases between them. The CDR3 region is CASSLSLSSYNSPLHF. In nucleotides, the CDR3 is TGTGCCAGCAGTTTGAGTTTGAGCTCCTATAATTCACCCCTCCACTTT.

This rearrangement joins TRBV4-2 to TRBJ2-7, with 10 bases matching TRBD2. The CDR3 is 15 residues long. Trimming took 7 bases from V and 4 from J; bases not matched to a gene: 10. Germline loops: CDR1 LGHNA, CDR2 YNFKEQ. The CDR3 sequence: CASKDPLAGNYEQYF. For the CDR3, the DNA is TGTGCCAGCAAGGACCCACTAGCGGGAAATTACGAGCAGTACTTC.

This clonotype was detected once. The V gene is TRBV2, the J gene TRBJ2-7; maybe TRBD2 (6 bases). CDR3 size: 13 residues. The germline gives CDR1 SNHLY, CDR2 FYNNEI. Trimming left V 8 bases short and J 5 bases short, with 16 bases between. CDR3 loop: CASYKTGVDEQYF. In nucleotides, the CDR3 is TGTGCCAGCTACAAGACGGGGGTCGACGAGCAGTACTTC.

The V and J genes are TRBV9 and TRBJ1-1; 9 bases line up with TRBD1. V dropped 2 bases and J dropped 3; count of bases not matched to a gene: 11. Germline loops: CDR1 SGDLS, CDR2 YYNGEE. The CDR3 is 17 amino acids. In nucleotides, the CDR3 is TGTGCCAGCAGCGTGGGCGGGACAGGGATGGTGGACACTGAAGCTTTCTTT. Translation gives CASSVGGTGMVDTEAFF.

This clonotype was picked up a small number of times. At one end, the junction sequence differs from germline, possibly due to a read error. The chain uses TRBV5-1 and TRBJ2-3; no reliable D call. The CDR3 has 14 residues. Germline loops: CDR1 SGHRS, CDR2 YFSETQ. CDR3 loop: CASSLDPATDTQYF. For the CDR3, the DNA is TGCGCCAGCAGTTTGGACCCGGCCACAGATACGCAGTATTTT. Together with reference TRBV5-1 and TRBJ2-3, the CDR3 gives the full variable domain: KAGVTQTPRYLIKTRGQQVTLSCSPISGHRSVSWYQQTPGQGLQFLFEYFSETQRNKGNFPGRFSGRQFSNSRSEMNVSTLELGDSALYLCASSLDPATDTQYFGPGTRLTVL.

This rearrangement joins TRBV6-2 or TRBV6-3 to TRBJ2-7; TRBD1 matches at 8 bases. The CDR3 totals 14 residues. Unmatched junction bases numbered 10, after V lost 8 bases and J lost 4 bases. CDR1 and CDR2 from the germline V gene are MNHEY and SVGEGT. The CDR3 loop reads CASVDVRGPYEQYF. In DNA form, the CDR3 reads TGTGCCAGCGTCGACGTCAGGGGGCCTTACGAGCAGTACTTC.

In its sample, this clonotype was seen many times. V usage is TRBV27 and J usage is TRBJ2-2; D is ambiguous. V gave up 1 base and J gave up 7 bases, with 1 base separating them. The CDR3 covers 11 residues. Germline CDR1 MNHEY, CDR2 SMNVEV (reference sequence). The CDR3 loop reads CASSLFGELFF. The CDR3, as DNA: TGTGCCAGCAGTTTATTCGGGGAGCTGTTTTTT.

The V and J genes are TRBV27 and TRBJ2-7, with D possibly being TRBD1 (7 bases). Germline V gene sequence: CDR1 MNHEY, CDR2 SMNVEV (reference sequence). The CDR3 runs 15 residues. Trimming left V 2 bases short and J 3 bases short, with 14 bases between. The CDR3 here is CASSLGGGTVYEQYF. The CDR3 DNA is TGTGCCAGCAGTTTAGGAGGAGGGACAGTCTACGAGCAGTACTTC.